This TCR beta chain is from a study of control samples from healthy donors and cancer patients. Libraries were prepared by immunoSEQ multiplex PCR; TCRdb keeps only in-frame clonotypes and omits some of them. The data show approximately 97,000 clones, around 81% seen once. The sample was blood. The TCR originated in a young man in good health.

The CDR3: CASSLENSPLHF. CDR3 bases: TGTGCCAGCAGCCTAGAAAATTCACCCCTCCACTTT. V and J are TRBV9 and TRBJ1-6; D call uncertain. V gave up 4 bases and J gave up 7 bases, with 6 bases separating them. The V gene's germline CDR1 is SGDLS and CDR2 YYNGEE. The length of the CDR3 is 12 residues.